The present entry profiles one T cell receptor (beta chain) with its context. Its specificity is unknown. CDR1 and CDR2 from the germline V gene are SGDLS and YYNGEE. The CDR3 extends over 15 amino acids. V was pared by 3 bases and J by 2 bases, with 13 bases between. In the authors' workflow: ImmunoSEQ output held junction-only sequences without quality scores, so filtering differed. Some clones are missing from TCRdb's copy, which holds only in-frame ones; the method was immunoSEQ multiplex PCR. The V and J calls and clone size come from that table; D and trimming were worked out from the DNA. The sample records more than 400,000 clones, approximately 94% being singletons. The sample originates from a study of shared clonotypes between healthy human individuals. As for the study in general: Three plates each covered CD4 naive and memory; CD8 naive two, CD8 memory one. Findings of the study overall: Non-shared clonotypes were found to have lower generation probabilities than the clonotypes that were shared by all four of the sorted-subset donors. The naive CD4 repertoires of a handful of donors were compared, and approximately 5% of clonotypes were shared.

The chain has TRBV9 and TRBJ2-3, with TRBD2 as a possible D gene (5 bases). The TCR was taken from a woman aged 25-40 years in good health. Source material: naive CD4+ T cells sorted from blood. Subset in this sample: CD45RA+ positively selected. CDR3 DNA: TGTGCCAGCAGCGCCACCGGGATGAACACAGATACGCAGTATTTT. As protein: CASSATGMNTDTQYF.